This T cell receptor (beta chain) was documented in a study of cytomegalovirus exposure and HLA in healthy donors (dated by TCRdb to 2015 to 2018). Study-level background: In an earlier analysis of 550 to 750 of the donors, 276 Gb of sequence data and approximately 100 million unique TCR beta sequences from 150 million to 200 million T cells were reported. Approximately 310 gigabases of sequencing data and around 87 million unique TCR sequences were included in an early release covering roughly 600 HLA-typed donors. Of the roughly 400 genotyped donors, 65% to 90% fell in the genetic ancestry cluster associated with self-reported Caucasian donors. The study aimed to test whether signatures of past pathogen exposure could be identified by cataloging public T cell receptors. The study profiled the T cell repertoires of under 700 subjects by immunosequencing and related them to cytomegalovirus serostatus. A separate validation cohort of more than 100 different subjects was used in addition to the approximately 700-subject first cohort. The study combined high-throughput TCR immunosequencing, statistical association of individual TCRs with disease status, and machine learning to predict cytomegalovirus infection status. A later analysis re-examined previously published TCR beta repertoires from roughly 720 donors and added high-resolution HLA genotyping to investigate patterns of TCR occurrence. The later analysis used no new phenotypic data to find candidate immune exposures, relying instead on TCR beta sequences and their occurrence across donors. An earlier analysis of around 640 of the donors used high-throughput TCR beta sequencing to judge whether each TCR beta V gene segment behaved as functional or pseudogenic. Donor age, sex, ethnicity and CMV serostatus were compiled together with the repertoire data. A later genetic analysis took genome-wide SNP genotypes for about 60% of the roughly 670 donors and used that subset as a discovery cohort. Every repertoire in the discovery cohort had been generated on one and the same sequencing platform. Class I and class II HLA loci were covered by the typing at four-digit resolution. Typing coverage varied by locus: roughly 620-640 donors for A, B, C, DRB1 and DQB1; approximately 520 for DQA1; around 610 for DPA1; approximately 450 for DPB1. Five DR-DQ haplotypes were treated as single units for association and clustering because of strong linkage in the cohort. On average, 235,054 unique TCR beta nucleotide sequences were sequenced per donor among a few hundred genotyped donors of the cohort, with about 19% of those sequences being non-productive.

With respect to this clone: This clone's antigen is unknown. Base qualities are missing; no much larger clone stands one base away.

The receptor library was made with the immunoSEQ multiplex PCR assay. For the multiplex PCR, a mixture combining 60 forward primers for TCR Vbeta segments and 13 reverse primers for TCR Jbeta segments was used. Amplification of the CDR3 region of rearranged TCR beta genes was performed with a multiplex PCR assay on genomic DNA. The amplified TCR beta libraries were sequenced on the Illumina HiSeq System as 87-base-pair reads. The authors' pipeline ran thus. A later analysis tallied roughly 80 million unique TCR beta chains across the 666 repertoires, and approximately 12 million of those chains were shared by two or more donors. Raw reads were error-corrected and collapsed into unique sequences by a nearest-neighbor algorithm in which closely related sequences were merged to remove PCR and sequencing errors. CDR3 sequences were aligned to IMGT reference sequences to assign V, D and J gene segments. For a sequence to be retained, a match of at least six nucleotides was required to both a V gene segment and a J gene segment. A rearrangement counted as productive if the CDR3 had no stop codons and remained in frame with V and J, and every other rearrangement counted as non-productive. CDR3 was defined by IMGT convention, running from the second conserved V-encoded cysteine to the conserved J-encoded phenylalanine. In an earlier analysis of roughly 610 of the donors, sequences lacking an unambiguous match to a single V gene segment were excluded. An earlier analysis of a few hundred of the donors called V segments functional above 56.7% productive rearrangements and segregating when the between-donor standard deviation exceeded 5%. To diagnose cytomegalovirus status from the catalog of TCR beta chain sequences, a statistical classification framework was built. V and J gene assignment, in a later analysis, came from comparing TCR nucleotide sequences with IMGT/GENE-DB human TR gene sequences. A later analysis assigned CDR3 sequences and most-parsimonious VDJ recombination scenarios with the TCRdist pipeline. In a later analysis, each TCR beta chain was defined by its CDR3 amino acid sequence together with its V-gene family, and reads without a unique V-gene family were excluded. A later analysis removed nearly 600 highly shared, low-generation-probability nucleotide sequences to deal with suspected cross-contamination and a sequencing artifact. In a later analysis, a clonal expansion index for each public chain was calculated from normalized within-repertoire ranks of inferred template counts. In a later analysis, generation probabilities were computed with a VDJ recombination model fitted to out-of-frame rearrangements, and the resulting probabilities were checked against IGoR. Hypergeometric tests were used in a later analysis to score TCR-TCR, TCR-HLA and TCR-CMV co-occurrence, with a repertoire-size bias correction applied to the TCR pairs. A later analysis estimated false discovery rates by permuting HLA or CMV assignments 20 times. A later analysis grouped co-occurring TCRs with DBSCAN, adding TCRdist sequence similarity when clustering within HLA-allele-positive subsets. Co-occurrence clustering excluded repertoires with fewer than 30,000 or more than 120,000 public chains, plus five with anomalous nucleotide sharing. TCRdb obtained this table from immuneACCESS and retained in-frame rearrangements with V and J assigned. These tables miss some clones; where compared with another copy, unresolved V genes account for less than half of the shortfall, and the remainder is unexplained. Clone size and the V and J calls come from that table; the DNA yielded D and trimming. The sample includes about 120,000 clones, with 74% observed a single time. The top ten constitute 2% to 2.5% of the sample.

At the junction V is shortened by 4 bases and J by 1 base; bases outside the gene matches: 2. CDR1 and CDR2, per the germline V gene (reference sequence), are LNHDA and SQIVND. Its CDR3 holds 14 amino acids, cysteine through phenylalanine. The entry retains the CDR3 DNA only, 42 bases that are in frame from base 1. The paper's findings and limits, for the study overall: In this cohort, only TCR beta chains were sequenced, and detectable features were limited by the absence of alpha or paired-chain data. In a later analysis, the rate of TCR association differed among HLA loci, with DRB1 alleles having the most associated TCRs and HLA-C alleles having the fewest. A later analysis reported that several top co-occurrence clusters appeared linked to parvovirus B19, influenza, CMV and Epstein-Barr virus. It was suggested by the authors that the approach could potentially be generalized to other disease states and immunological phenotypes. The sequencing pipeline was judged likely to have produced a cluster of highly shared sequence variants as a technical artifact. Linkage disequilibrium might explain the correlated functional status among segregating V segments, but an unknown experimental factor could not be excluded. The only immune exposure information available for the cohort was CMV serostatus. A later analysis found that most CMV-associated TCR beta chains appeared HLA-restricted, with HLA associations seemingly driven largely by CMV exposure. A few of the identified cytomegalovirus-associated TCR beta chains were confirmed in vitro to be specific for cytomegalovirus antigens. Compared with the approximately 670-donor mean, donors in an Asian-associated ancestry cluster had fewer N-insertions in productive TCRs, according to a later genetic analysis. In both the original and validation cohorts, the classifier was reported to diagnose cytomegalovirus status with high specificity and sensitivity. A further reported finding was that TCR beta sequences accurately predicted the HLA-A and HLA-B alleles for most subjects in the first cohort. Presence/absence analyses assumed roughly uniform sequencing depth across donors, an assumption that may not hold. Because the 87-base-pair reads could not distinguish some IMGT-functional V segments, including TRBV6-2 and TRBV6-3, those segments were excluded. Specific HLA alleles were associated with roughly 17,000 TCR beta sequences at a false discovery rate of 0.05 in a later analysis. In an earlier analysis of some 550 of the donors, most TCR beta V segments were observed in productive rearrangements about 90% or about 30% of the time, broadly matching IMGT annotations. Most TCR sequences were observed very rarely across donors, whereas some public TCRs were present in many individuals. Because some donors lacked HLA typing at each locus, the association tests relied only on the typed subset. A later analysis found that HLA-associated TCR beta chains were more clonally expanded and had lower generation probabilities than equally common non-associated chains. In the study, some 180 TCR beta chains were listed as associated with cytomegalovirus. In a later genetic analysis, a missense DCLRE1C variant was associated with V-gene and J-gene trimming of TCR beta chains, and the association was replicated in an independent cohort. Seventeen rarely observed V segments, including chromosome 9 orphons, were excluded from the earlier analysis of approximately 600 of the donors because counts were too low. Assigning TCR associations to individual alleles was difficult when HLA alleles, especially DR and DQ, strongly co-occurred.

The cohort consisted of some 730 healthy bone marrow donors. All cohort members were sampled while nominally healthy, although unrecorded immune exposures were likely present. CMV serostatus was positive for more than 250 and negative for about half of the 666 cohort members, and was not recorded for this donor. A peripheral blood sample was collected from each donor, and TCR beta sequencing was performed on peripheral blood mononuclear cells. The Qiagen DNeasy Blood Extraction Kit was used to extract genomic DNA from the blood cell samples. The chain is made from TRBV19 and TRBJ2-3, with 7 bases matching TRBD2. The sample taken for sequencing was PBMCs. The clonotype comes from a human donor in good health. The encoded CDR3 is CASSKTSGTDTQYF. The sequenced DNA: TGTGCCAGTAGTAAAACTAGCGGCACAGATACGCAGTATTTT. Supplemented by the reference TRBV19 and TRBJ2-3 proteins around the CDR3, the complete variable domain is DGGITQSPKYLFRKEGQNVTLSCEQNLNHDAMYWYRQDPGQGLRLIYYSQIVNDFQKGDIAEGYSVSREKKESFPLTVTSAQKNPTAFYLCASSKTSGTDTQYFGPGTRLTVL.